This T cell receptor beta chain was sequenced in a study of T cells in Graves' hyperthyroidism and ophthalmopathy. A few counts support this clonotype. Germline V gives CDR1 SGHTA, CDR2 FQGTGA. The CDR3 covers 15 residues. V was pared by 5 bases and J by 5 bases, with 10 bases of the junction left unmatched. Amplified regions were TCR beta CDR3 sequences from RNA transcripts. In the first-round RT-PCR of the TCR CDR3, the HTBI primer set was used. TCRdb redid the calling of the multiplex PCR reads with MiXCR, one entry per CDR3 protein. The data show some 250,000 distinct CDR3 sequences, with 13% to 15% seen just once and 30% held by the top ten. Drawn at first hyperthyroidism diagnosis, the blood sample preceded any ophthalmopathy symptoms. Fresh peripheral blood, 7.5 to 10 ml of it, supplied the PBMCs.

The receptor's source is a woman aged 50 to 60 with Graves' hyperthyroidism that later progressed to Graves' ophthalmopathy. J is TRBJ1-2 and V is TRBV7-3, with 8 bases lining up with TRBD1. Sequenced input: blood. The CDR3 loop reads CASSPRQGLNYGYTF. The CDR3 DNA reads TGTGCCAGCAGCCCTAGACAGGGGTTGAATTATGGCTACACCTTC.